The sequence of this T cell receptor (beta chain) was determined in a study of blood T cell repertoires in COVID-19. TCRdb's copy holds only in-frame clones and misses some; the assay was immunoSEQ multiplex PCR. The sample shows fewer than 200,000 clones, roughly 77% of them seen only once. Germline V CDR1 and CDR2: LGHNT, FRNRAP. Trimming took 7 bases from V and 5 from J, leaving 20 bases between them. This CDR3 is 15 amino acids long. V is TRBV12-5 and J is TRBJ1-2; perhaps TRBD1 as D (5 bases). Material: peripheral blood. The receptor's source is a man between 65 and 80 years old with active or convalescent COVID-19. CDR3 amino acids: CASAWGGTLGYGYTF. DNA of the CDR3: TGTGCTAGTGCCTGGGGGGGGACCCTCGGGTATGGCTACACCTTC.